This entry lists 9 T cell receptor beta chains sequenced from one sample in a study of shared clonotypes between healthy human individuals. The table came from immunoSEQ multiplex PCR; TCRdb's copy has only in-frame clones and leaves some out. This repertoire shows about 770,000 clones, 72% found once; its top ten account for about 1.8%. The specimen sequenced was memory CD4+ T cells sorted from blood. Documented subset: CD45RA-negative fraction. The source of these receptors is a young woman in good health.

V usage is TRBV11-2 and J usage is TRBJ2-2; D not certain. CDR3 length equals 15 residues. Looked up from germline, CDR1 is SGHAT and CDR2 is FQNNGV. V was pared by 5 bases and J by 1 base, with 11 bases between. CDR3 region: CASSARTMNTGELFF. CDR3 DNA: TGTGCCAGCAGCGCCCGGACCATGAACACCGGGGAGCTGTTTTTT.

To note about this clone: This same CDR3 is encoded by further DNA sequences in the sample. The CDR3 DNA sequence: TGTGCCAGCAGCTCCGGGACCGCGAACACTGAAGCTTTCTTT. Protein: CASSSGTANTEAFF. This chain connects TRBV7-2 to TRBJ1-1; a weak D match, TRBD1 (5 bases). V lost 4 bases and J 1 base, leaving 10 bases between the germline ends. The V gene's germline CDR1 is SGHTA and CDR2 FQGNSA. The CDR3 is made up of 14 amino acids.

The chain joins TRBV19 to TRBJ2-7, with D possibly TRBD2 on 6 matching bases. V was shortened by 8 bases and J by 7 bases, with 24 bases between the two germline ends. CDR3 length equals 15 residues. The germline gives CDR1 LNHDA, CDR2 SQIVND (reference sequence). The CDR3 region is CASANRRGPASEQYF. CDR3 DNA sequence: TGTGCCAGTGCGAACAGGAGGGGACCGGCGAGTGAGCAGTACTTC.

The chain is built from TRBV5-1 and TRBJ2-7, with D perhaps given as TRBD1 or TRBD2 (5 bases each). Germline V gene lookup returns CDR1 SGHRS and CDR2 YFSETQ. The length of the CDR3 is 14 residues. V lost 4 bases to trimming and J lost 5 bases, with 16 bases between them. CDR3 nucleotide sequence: TGCGCCAGCAGCCCCTTGGGGAGCAGGGACGAGCAGTACTTC. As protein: CASSPLGSRDEQYF.

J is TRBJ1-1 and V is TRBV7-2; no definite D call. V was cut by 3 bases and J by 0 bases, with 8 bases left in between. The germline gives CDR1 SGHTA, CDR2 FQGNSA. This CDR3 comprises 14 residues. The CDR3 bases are TGTGCCAGCAGCTTGCCAAACATGAACACTGAAGCTTTCTTT. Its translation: CASSLPNMNTEAFF. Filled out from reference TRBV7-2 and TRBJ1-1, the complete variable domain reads GAGVSQSPSNKVTEKGKDVELRCDPISGHTALYWYRQSLGQGLEFLIYFQGNSAPDKSGLPSDRFSAERTGGSVSTLTIQRTQQEDSAVYLCASSLPNMNTEAFFGQGTRLTVV.

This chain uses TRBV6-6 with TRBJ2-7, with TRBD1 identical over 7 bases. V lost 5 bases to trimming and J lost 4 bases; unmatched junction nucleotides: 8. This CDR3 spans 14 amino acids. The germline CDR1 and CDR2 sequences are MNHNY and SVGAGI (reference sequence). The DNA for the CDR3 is TGTGCCAGCAGTCCCGGGACAGAGTTATACGAGCAGTACTTC. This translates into CASSPGTELYEQYF.

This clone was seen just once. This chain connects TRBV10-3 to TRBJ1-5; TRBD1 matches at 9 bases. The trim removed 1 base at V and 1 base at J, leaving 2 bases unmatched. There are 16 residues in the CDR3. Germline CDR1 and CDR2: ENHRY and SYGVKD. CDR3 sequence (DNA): TGTGCCATCAGTGAGTGGGACAGGGTAAGCAATCAGCCCCAGCATTTT. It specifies CAISEWDRVSNQPQHF.

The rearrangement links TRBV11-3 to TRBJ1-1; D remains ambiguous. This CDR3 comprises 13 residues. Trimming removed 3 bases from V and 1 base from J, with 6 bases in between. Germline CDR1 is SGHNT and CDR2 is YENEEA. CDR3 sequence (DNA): TGTGCCAGCAGCTTCGCAGAGAACACTGAAGCTTTCTTT. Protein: CASSFAENTEAFF.

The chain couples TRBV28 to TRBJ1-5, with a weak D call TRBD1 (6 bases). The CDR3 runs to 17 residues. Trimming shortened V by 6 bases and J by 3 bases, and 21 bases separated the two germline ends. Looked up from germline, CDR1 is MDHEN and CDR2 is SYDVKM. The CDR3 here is CASRVGGSTGYNQPQHF. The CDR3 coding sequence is TGTGCCAGCAGGGTTGGGGGGTCTACAGGGTACAATCAGCCCCAGCATTTT. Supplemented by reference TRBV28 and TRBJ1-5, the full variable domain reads DVKVTQSSRYLVKRTGEKVFLECVQDMDHENMFWYRQDPGLGLRLIYFSYDVKMKEKGDIPEGYSVSREKKERFSLILESASTNQTSMYLCASRVGGSTGYNQPQHFGDGTRLSIL.